One and the same sample provided the 30 T cell receptor beta chains below, sequenced in a study of blood T cell repertoires in COVID-19 (dated by TCRdb to about 2020). The receptor library was made with the immunoSEQ multiplex PCR assay. The immuneACCESS repertoire file appears here via TCRdb, limited to in-frame rearrangements. These files lack a portion of the clones; in checked studies, under half of the deficit traces to unresolved V genes, and the cause of the others is not known. The sample yields around 240,000 clones; 75% to 90% were counted once. The biggest ten clones account for around 0.87% of the sample. Sequencing was performed on PBMCs or T cells enriched from blood (not recorded which). The receptors were sampled from a man in his fifties or sixties who had been exposed to COVID-19.

This chain links TRBV29-1 with TRBJ1-2; 9 bases map to TRBD1. J lost 8 bases, V lost 8 bases, and 9 bases had no gene match. This CDR3 contains 12 residues. Germline CDR1 reads SQVTM; CDR2 reads ANQGSEA. The CDR3 coding sequence is TGCAGCATTACTACAGGGGGCGGCGGCTACACCTTC. Amino acids: CSITTGGGGYTF.

The chain couples TRBV24-1 to TRBJ2-1; 10 bases line up with TRBD2. The junction had 5 bases not matched to a gene; V was cut back by 6 bases and J by 4 bases. The CDR3 is made up of 15 amino acids. Germline loops: CDR1 KGHDR, CDR2 SFDVKD. CDR3 bases: TGTGCCACCAGTATAGCGGGGGGCCGTTACAATGAGCAGTTCTTC. The encoded protein is CATSIAGGRYNEQFF.

There are a few counts of this clone. The J gene is TRBJ1-5, the V gene TRBV2; TRBD1 might be the D (5 bases). Per germline, CDR1 SNHLY and CDR2 FYNNEI. CDR3 length equals 12 residues. V gave up 7 bases and J gave up 7 bases, with 11 bases separating them. CDR3 nucleotides: TGTGCCAGCACCTACTGGGGCCAGCCCCAGCATTTT. This encodes CASTYWGQPQHF. The variable domain in full, completed from reference TRBV2 and TRBJ1-5, reads EPEVTQTPSHQVTQMGQEVILRCVPISNHLYFYWYRQILGQKVEFLVSFYNNEISEKSEIFDDQFSVERPDGSNFTLKIRSTKLEDSAMYFCASTYWGQPQHFGDGTRLSIL.

The rearrangement uses TRBV7-9 and TRBJ1-1, with D unresolved. Germline V gene sequence: CDR1 SEHNR, CDR2 FQNEAQ (reference sequence). There are 14 residues in the CDR3. The ends were cut back, 7 bases at V and 1 base at J, with 13 bases in the middle. DNA of the CDR3: TGTGCCAGCACCAGCGACATCCCGAACACTGAAGCTTTCTTT. This gives the protein CASTSDIPNTEAFF.

Concerning this clone itself: Germline is not matched at one junction end, which may reflect a read error. This chain connects TRBV7-3 to TRBJ2-3; tentatively, D is TRBD1 (5 bases). The CDR3 loop spans 16 amino acids. CDR1 is SGHTA and CDR2 is FQGTGA in the germline V gene. Here the CDR3 reads CASSLIGAATTDTQYF. CDR3 bases: TGTGCCAGCAGTTTAATTGGGGCGGCTACCACAGATACGCAGTATTTT.

The chain carries TRBV25-1 and TRBJ2-1, with 8 bases identical to TRBD1. V shed 3 bases, J shed 5 bases, and the junction held 9 bases outside the gene matches. The CDR3 consists of 16 residues. Per germline, CDR1 MGHDK and CDR2 SYGVNS. This CDR3 reads CASSEFRDRYNNEQFF. CDR3 nucleotides: TGTGCCAGCAGTGAGTTTCGGGACAGGTACAACAATGAGCAGTTCTTC. The whole variable domain, remainder taken from reference TRBV25-1 and TRBJ2-1, is EADIYQTPRYLVIGTGKKITLECSQTMGHDKMYWYQQDPGMELHLIHYSYGVNSTEKGDLSSESTVSRIRTEHFPLTLESARPSHTSQYLCASSEFRDRYNNEQFFGPGTRLTVL.

The rearrangement uses TRBV11-2 and TRBJ2-3; 15 nucleotides align to TRBD2. The germline V gene encodes CDR1 SGHAT and CDR2 FQNNGV. CDR3 size: 17 residues. V shed 5 bases and J 5 bases; nucleotides not matched to a gene: 8. The CDR3 sequence: CASSPRTSGGAGDTQYF. The DNA of the CDR3 is TGTGCCAGCAGCCCCCGGACTAGCGGGGGGGCCGGAGATACGCAGTATTTT. The entire variable domain, with the rest obtained from reference TRBV11-2 and TRBJ2-3, is as follows: EAGVAQSPRYKIIEKRQSVAFWCNPISGHATLYWYQQILGQGPKLLIQFQNNGVVDDSQLPKDRFSAERLKGVDSTLKIQPAKLEDSAVYLCASSPRTSGGAGDTQYFGPGTRLTVL.

V usage is TRBV30 and J usage is TRBJ1-3, with D unresolved. This CDR3 has 13 residues. The germline V and J ends were trimmed by 4 bases and 3 bases, with 10 bases remaining between them. Germline-derived CDR1 and CDR2 are GTSNPN and SVGIG (reference sequence). The chain's CDR3 is CAWTGVIGNTIYF. The CDR3 DNA reads as TGTGCCTGGACGGGTGTGATTGGAAACACCATATATTTT.

The table lists this clone with a count of one. The chain is built from TRBV6-5 and TRBJ1-1; TRBD1 matches at 8 bases. Germline V gives CDR1 MNHEY, CDR2 SVGAGI. With 0 bases clipped from V and 4 bases from J, the junction kept 4 bases outside the gene matches. CDR3 size: 15 residues. The CDR3 DNA follows: TGTGCCAGCAGTTACTCGCCAGGGGGCTTCACTGAAGCTTTCTTT. It encodes CASSYSPGGFTEAFF.

The chain combines TRBV12-2 with TRBJ2-1; TRBD1 is the table's D call, not checked against the DNA. TRBV12-2 is described as a pseudogene. The CDR3 is 12 residues long. CDR3 DNA: TGTGCAAGTCGCTTAGCCCCGGGACAGGGGTTCTTC. Translated, it gives CASRLAPGQGFF.

The CDR3 DNA sequence: TGTGCCAGCAGTCCCACTCTACAGGGGGCGTTTGAAAAACTGTTTTTT. This gives the protein CASSPTLQGAFEKLFF. V gene TRBV9 combines with J gene TRBJ1-4; TRBD1 matches 9 bases. V shed 5 bases, J shed 7 bases, and the junction held 12 bases outside the gene matches. Germline CDR1 is SGDLS and CDR2 is YYNGEE. The CDR3 contains 16 residues. Combining the CDR3 with reference TRBV9 and TRBJ1-4 gives the whole variable domain DSGVTQTPKHLITATGQRVTLRCSPRSGDLSVYWYQQSLDQGLQFLIQYYNGEERAKGNILERFSAQQFPDLHSELNLSSLELGDSALYFCASSPTLQGAFEKLFFGSGTQLSVL.

The chain combines TRBV5-1 with TRBJ2-7; D is uncertain. Germline V gene data show CDR1 as SGHRS and CDR2 as YFSETQ. This CDR3 is built from 13 residues. Trimming removed 0 bases from V and 5 bases from J, with 9 bases in between. The CDR3 is CASSLGSGDEQYF. The CDR3 DNA is TGCGCCAGCAGCTTGGGGTCCGGAGACGAGCAGTACTTC.

The rearrangement uses TRBV5-1 and TRBJ1-6; TRBD1 aligns across 7 bases. Germline V gene lookup returns CDR1 SGHRS and CDR2 YFSETQ. The CDR3 length is 18 residues. Trimming at V came to 0 bases and at J to 0 bases, leaving 6 bases not matched to a gene. CDR3 region: CASSLEGAVDSYNSPLHF. The DNA for the CDR3 is TGCGCCAGCAGCTTGGAGGGGGCGGTGGACTCCTATAATTCACCCCTCCACTTT.

This rearrangement joins TRBV9 to TRBJ1-2, with unresolved D. Germline CDR1 and CDR2: SGDLS and YYNGEE. V lost 5 bases and J 0 bases, leaving 14 bases between the germline ends. This CDR3 contains 15 residues. CDR3: CASSSRGYPNYGYTF. As DNA, the CDR3 is TGTGCCAGCAGTAGTCGCGGGTATCCTAACTATGGCTACACCTTC.

Here the CDR3 DNA reads TGTGCCAGCAGTTCCCCGGGTGAAGTCTATAGCAATCAGCCCCAGCATTTT. Translated, it gives CASSSPGEVYSNQPQHF. This rearrangement joins TRBV28 to TRBJ1-5; D gene unclear. With 4 bases removed from V and 0 bases from J, the gap between germline ends came to 16 bases. The CDR3 runs to 17 residues. Germline V gene sequence: CDR1 MDHEN, CDR2 SYDVKM.

The chain carries TRBV7-9 and TRBJ1-4, with a possible D match to TRBD1 (6 bases). The CDR3 consists of 15 residues. The germline V gene has CDR1 SEHNR and CDR2 FQNEAQ (reference sequence). V dropped 5 bases and J dropped 10 bases, with 20 bases sitting between them. The CDR3 region is CASSLDRLTTGKLFF. For the CDR3, the DNA is TGTGCCAGCAGCCTCGATAGGCTGACGACAGGAAAACTGTTTTTT.

The rearrangement joins TRBV7-3 to TRBJ1-1; 10 bases map to TRBD1. V lost 5 bases, J lost 2 bases, and 5 bases stayed unmatched. Germline CDR1 SGHTA, CDR2 FQGTGA. This CDR3 has 15 residues. In DNA, the CDR3 is TGTGCCAGCAGCCTCAGACAGGGGGCTAACACTGAAGCTTTCTTT. Its translation is CASSLRQGANTEAFF.

The chain uses TRBV9 and TRBJ2-7, with 12 bases matching TRBD1. CDR1 and CDR2 from the germline V gene are SGDLS and YYNGEE. J lost 0 bases, V lost 2 bases, and 18 bases had no gene match. The CDR3 is 21 residues long. This chain's CDR3 is CASSVPPGQGAASPSSYEQYV. The CDR3 bases are TGTGCCAGCAGCGTCCCCCCGGGACAGGGGGCCGCCTCCCCTAGCTCCTACGAGCAGTACGTC.

This clone was seen just once. The CDR3 here is CASSEPSSGNTIYF. Here the CDR3 DNA reads TGTGCCAGCAGTGAACCGAGTTCTGGAAACACCATATATTTT. The chain couples TRBV6-1 to TRBJ1-3; no reliable D call. The CDR3 is 14 residues long. The V gene's germline CDR1 is MNHNS and CDR2 SASEGT. Trimming took 2 bases from V and 1 from J, leaving 6 bases between them.

The J gene is TRBJ1-5, the V gene TRBV7-2, with D perhaps TRBD1 (5 bases). This CDR3 comprises 14 residues. V shed 4 bases and J shed 7 bases, with 14 bases lying between them. Looked up from germline, CDR1 is SGHTA and CDR2 is FQGNSA. The CDR3 DNA reads TGTGCCAGCAGCTCCAGTTGGGCAGGGCAGCCCCAGCATTTT. Amino acid sequence: CASSSSWAGQPQHF.

The chain recombines TRBV28 with TRBJ1-1; D gene ambiguous. Germline V lookup: CDR1 MDHEN, CDR2 SYDVKM. CDR3 length: 12 residues. V lost 10 bases to trimming and J lost 1 base, with 10 bases between them. CDR3 sequence (DNA): TGTGCCACCAAGCGAAGGAACACTGAAGCTTTCTTT. It translates to CATKRRNTEAFF. Variable domain in full (rest from reference TRBV28 and TRBJ1-1): DVKVTQSSRYLVKRTGEKVFLECVQDMDHENMFWYRQDPGLGLRLIYFSYDVKMKEKGDIPEGYSVSREKKERFSLILESASTNQTSMYLCATKRRNTEAFFGQGTRLTVV.

V and J are TRBV30 and TRBJ1-2, with 7 bases identical to TRBD1. Looked up from germline, CDR1 is GTSNPN and CDR2 is SVGIG (reference sequence). Trimming cost V 7 bases and J 3 bases; bases outside gene matches: 8. There are 13 residues in the CDR3. CDR3: CASKQGFYYGYTF. CDR3 DNA: TGTGCCTCGAAACAGGGGTTTTACTATGGCTACACCTTC.

J is TRBJ2-1 and V is TRBV7-6, with 10 positions matching TRBD2. The trim removed 4 bases at V and 7 bases at J, leaving 13 bases unmatched. CDR1 and CDR2 from the germline V gene are SGHVS and FNYEAQ. The CDR3 spans 17 residues. CDR3 in amino acids: CASSSRRASGGRNEQFF. The DNA of the CDR3 is TGTGCCAGCAGCTCCCGACGGGCTAGCGGGGGCCGGAATGAGCAGTTCTTC.

The CDR3 reads CASSPSSYNEQFF. Here the CDR3 DNA reads TGTGCCAGCTCACCCAGCTCCTACAATGAGCAGTTCTTC. The rearrangement joins TRBV18 to TRBJ2-1; D is ambiguous. The V and J ends lost 3 bases and 0 bases respectively, with 3 bases between them. This CDR3 has 13 amino acids. The germline gives CDR1 KGHSH, CDR2 LQKENI.

The chain carries TRBV28 and TRBJ2-5; 16 nucleotides match TRBD2. The CDR3 has 17 amino acids. The V gene's germline CDR1 is MDHEN and CDR2 SYDVKM. The junction had 6 bases not matched to a gene; V was cut back by 5 bases and J by 3 bases. The CDR3 region is CASSPIGTSGGEETQYF. The CDR3 DNA follows: TGTGCCAGCAGTCCTATCGGGACTAGCGGGGGGGAAGAGACCCAGTACTTC.

V is TRBV27 and J is TRBJ1-4, with 8 bases lining up with TRBD1. This CDR3 comprises 17 residues. Looked up from germline, CDR1 is MNHEY and CDR2 is SMNVEV (reference sequence). Trimming took 6 bases from V and 0 from J; bases not matched to a gene: 9. Here the CDR3 DNA reads TGTGCCAGCAGCAGGGGGCCTCCGCTGACAACTAATGAAAAACTGTTTTTT. It specifies CASSRGPPLTTNEKLFF.

The V gene is TRBV5-1, the J gene TRBJ1-1; tentatively, D is TRBD1 (6 bases). V was clipped by 0 bases and J by 4 bases, with 10 bases between them. The V gene's germline CDR1 is SGHRS and CDR2 YFSETQ. There are 14 residues in the CDR3. The CDR3 DNA sequence: TGCGCCAGCAGCTTGGAGGGGGGGCTCACTGAAGCTTTCTTT. It translates to CASSLEGGLTEAFF.

V usage is TRBV2 and J usage is TRBJ1-5, with D tentatively TRBD1 (6 bases). This CDR3 is built from 14 residues. With 5 bases removed from V and 3 bases from J, the gap between germline ends came to 11 bases. Germline CDR1 SNHLY, CDR2 FYNNEI. This chain's CDR3 is CASSSDRYNQPQHF. In nucleotides, the CDR3 is TGTGCCAGCAGTTCCGACAGGTACAATCAGCCCCAGCATTTT.

The chain recombines TRBV29-1 with TRBJ1-3; D gene unclear. V was pared by 1 base and J by 3 bases, with 10 bases between. Per germline, CDR1 SQVTM and CDR2 ANQGSEA. The CDR3 length is 14 residues. DNA for the CDR3: TGCAGCGTTGAAGCGTACGGGGTTGGAAACACCATATATTTT. Its protein is CSVEAYGVGNTIYF.

This chain joins TRBV11-2 and TRBJ1-1; 8 nucleotides line up with TRBD1. Germline loops: CDR1 SGHAT, CDR2 FQNNGV. The CDR3 consists of 17 residues. J was trimmed by 5 bases and V by 4 bases; bases with no gene match: 15. The CDR3 coding sequence is TGTGCCAGCAGCTCCACTATAGGACAGGGTGGGGGAACTGAAGCTTTCTTT. Translation: CASSSTIGQGGGTEAFF.